This TCR beta chain was sequenced during a study of technical replicates of blood from several donors. The CDR3 is 16 residues long. Trimming left V 0 bases short and J 0 bases short, with 12 bases between. Germline CDR1 MNHEY, CDR2 SVGAGI. Profiled with immunoSEQ multiplex PCR; TCRdb holds only in-frame clones, not every one. The table shows 65,000 to 90,000 clones, with 93% occurring only once. The clonotype was recovered from a human donor in good health. Specimen: T cells isolated from PBMCs. This chain joins TRBV6-5 and TRBJ2-7; TRBD2 is a possible D gene (5 bases). The CDR3 DNA reads as TGTGCCAGCAGTTACTCGAGAGCGGTAAGCTCCTACGAGCAGTACTTC. Translated, it gives CASSYSRAVSSYEQYF.